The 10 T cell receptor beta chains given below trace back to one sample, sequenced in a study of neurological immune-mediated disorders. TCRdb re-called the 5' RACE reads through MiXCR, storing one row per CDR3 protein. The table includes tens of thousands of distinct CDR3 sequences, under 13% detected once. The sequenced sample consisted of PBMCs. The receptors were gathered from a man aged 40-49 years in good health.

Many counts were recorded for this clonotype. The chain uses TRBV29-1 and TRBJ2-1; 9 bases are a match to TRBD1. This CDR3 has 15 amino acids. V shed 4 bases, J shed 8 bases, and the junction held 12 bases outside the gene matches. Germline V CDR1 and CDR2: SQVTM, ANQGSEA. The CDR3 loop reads CSVADRGQGSDEQFF. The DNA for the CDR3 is TGCAGCGTTGCCGACCGAGGACAGGGGTCGGATGAGCAGTTCTTC.

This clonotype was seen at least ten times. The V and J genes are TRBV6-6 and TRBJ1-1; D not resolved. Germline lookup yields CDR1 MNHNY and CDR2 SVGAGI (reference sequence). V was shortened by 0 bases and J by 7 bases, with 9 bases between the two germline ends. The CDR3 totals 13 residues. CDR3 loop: CASSYSSGNEAFF. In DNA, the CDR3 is TGTGCCAGCAGTTACTCGTCGGGAAATGAAGCTTTCTTT.

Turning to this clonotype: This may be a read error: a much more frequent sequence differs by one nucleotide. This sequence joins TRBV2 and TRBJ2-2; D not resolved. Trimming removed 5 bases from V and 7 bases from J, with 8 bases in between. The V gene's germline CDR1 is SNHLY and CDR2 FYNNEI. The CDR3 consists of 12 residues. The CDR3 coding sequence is TGTGCCAGCAGTCGAGAGAACGGGGAGCTGTTTTTT. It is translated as CASSRENGELFF. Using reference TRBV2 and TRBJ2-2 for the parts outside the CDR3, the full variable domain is EPEVTQTPSHQVTQMGQEVILRCVPISNHLYFYWYRQILGQKVEFLVSFYNNEISEKSEIFDDQFSVERPDGSNFTLKIRSTKLEDSAMYFCASSRENGELFFGEGSRLTVL.

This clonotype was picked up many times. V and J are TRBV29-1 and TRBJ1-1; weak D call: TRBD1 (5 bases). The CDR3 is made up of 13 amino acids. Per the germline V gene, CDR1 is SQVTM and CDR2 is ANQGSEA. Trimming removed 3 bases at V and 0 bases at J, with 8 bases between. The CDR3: CSVEGRMNTEAFF. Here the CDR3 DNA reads TGCAGCGTTGAGGGGCGGATGAACACTGAAGCTTTCTTT. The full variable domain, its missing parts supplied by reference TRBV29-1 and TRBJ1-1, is SAVISQKPSRDICQRGTSLTIQCQVDSQVTMMFWYRQQPGQSLTLIATANQGSEATYESGFVIDKFPISRPNLTFSTLTVSNMSPEDSSIYLCSVEGRMNTEAFFGQGTRLTVV.

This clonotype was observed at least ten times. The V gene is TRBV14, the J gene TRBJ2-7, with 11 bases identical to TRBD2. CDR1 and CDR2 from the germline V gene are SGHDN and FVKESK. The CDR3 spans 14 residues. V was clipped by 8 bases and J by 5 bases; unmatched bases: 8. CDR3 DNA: TGTGCCAGCTCCCAATTAGCGGGGGGGAACGAGCAGTACTTC. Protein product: CASSQLAGGNEQYF. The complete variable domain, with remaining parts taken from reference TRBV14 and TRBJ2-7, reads EAGVTQFPSHSVIEKGQTVTLRCDPISGHDNLYWYRRVMGKEIKFLLHFVKESKQDESGMPNNRFLAERTGGTYSTLKVQPAELEDSGVYFCASSQLAGGNEQYFGPGTRLTVT.

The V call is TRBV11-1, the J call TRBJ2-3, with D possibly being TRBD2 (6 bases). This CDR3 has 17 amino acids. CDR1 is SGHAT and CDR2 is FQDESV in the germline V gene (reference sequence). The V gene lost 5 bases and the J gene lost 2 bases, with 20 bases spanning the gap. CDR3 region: CASSHGVEAGPTDTQYF. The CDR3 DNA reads TGTGCCAGCAGCCACGGGGTGGAGGCGGGACCCACAGATACGCAGTATTTT.

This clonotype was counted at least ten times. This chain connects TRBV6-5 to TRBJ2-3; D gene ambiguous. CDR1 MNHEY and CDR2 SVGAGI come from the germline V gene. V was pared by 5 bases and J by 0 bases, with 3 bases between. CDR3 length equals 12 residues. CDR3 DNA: TGTGCCAGCAGTAGAAGCACAGATACGCAGTATTTT. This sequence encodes CASSRSTDTQYF.

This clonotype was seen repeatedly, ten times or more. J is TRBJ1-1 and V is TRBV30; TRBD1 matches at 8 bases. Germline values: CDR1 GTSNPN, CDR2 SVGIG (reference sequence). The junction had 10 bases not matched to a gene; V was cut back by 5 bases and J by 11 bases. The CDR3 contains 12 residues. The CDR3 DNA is TGTGCCTGGTTGCAGGGGGCCTCGGCGGCTTTCTTT. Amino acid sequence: CAWLQGASAAFF.

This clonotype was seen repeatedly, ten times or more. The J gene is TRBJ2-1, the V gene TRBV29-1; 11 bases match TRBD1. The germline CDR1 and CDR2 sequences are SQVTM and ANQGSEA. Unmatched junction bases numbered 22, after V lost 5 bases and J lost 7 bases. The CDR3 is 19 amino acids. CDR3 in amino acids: CSVFPVYPRGQGAWNEQFF. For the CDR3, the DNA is TGCAGCGTTTTCCCAGTCTATCCGCGAGGACAGGGGGCATGGAATGAGCAGTTCTTC.

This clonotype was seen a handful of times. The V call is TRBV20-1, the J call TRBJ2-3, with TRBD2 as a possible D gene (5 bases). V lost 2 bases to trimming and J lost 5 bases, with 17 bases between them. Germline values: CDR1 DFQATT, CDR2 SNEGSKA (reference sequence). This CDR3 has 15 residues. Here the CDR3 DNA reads TGCAGTGCTAGACGACCCTCCACCCGGGAAGATACGCAGTATTTT. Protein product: CSARRPSTREDTQYF.